This record concerns one TCR beta chain sequence. This entry belongs to a study of blood T cell repertoires in COVID-19. Study overall: Sites in the United States, Italy and Spain provided acute and convalescent COVID-19 samples. PBMCs, B-cell-depleted T cells, or T cells provided the cDNA or gDNA that made up the material.

CDR3 size: 16 residues. CDR1 MDHEN and CDR2 SYDVKM come from the germline V gene. Trimming took 1 base from V and 10 from J, leaving 19 bases between them. Under the authors' procedure: Reference gene primer amplification gave nucleated cell count estimates. Here immunoSEQ multiplex PCR was the method, and the copy in TCRdb shows in-frame clones only, minus some. D and trimming come from the DNA, and the V and J calls and clone size come from that table. This sample yields a few hundred thousand clones, of which approximately 86% are seen a single time; around 3% belongs to the top ten. The sequence was obtained from a human donor in a cohort sampled during active COVID-19. This chain joins TRBV28 and TRBJ1-4; the D gene is possibly TRBD1 (5 bases). The sequenced material came from peripheral blood. The CDR3 region has the DNA TGTGCCAGCAGTTTATACGGCCCAGGACAAGCAGGAAAACTGTTTTTT. It is translated as CASSLYGPGQAGKLFF.